This T cell receptor beta chain was recorded in a study of OX40 agonist ivuxolimab in advanced cancers. Across the whole study: Ivuxolimab, which patients received intravenously every 2 weeks, was dosed at 0.01 to 10 mg/kg. Partial responses were achieved by three patients, of whom one had hepatocellular carcinoma and two had cutaneous melanoma.

Only in-frame clones appear in the TCRdb table, and some are missing; sequencing was by immunoSEQ multiplex PCR. This table holds fewer than 35,000 clones, approximately 87% found once. Germline V gene sequence: CDR1 MDHEN, CDR2 SYDVKM. The length of the CDR3 is 14 residues. V lost 6 bases, J lost 3 bases, and 14 bases lay in between. The chain combines TRBV28 with TRBJ2-5; D is unclear. The receptor was isolated from an adult with an advanced solid tumor such as melanoma, head and neck, liver or kidney cancer. Source: CD4+ or CD8+ T cells sorted from blood, taken in a trial of the OX40 agonist ivuxolimab. The CDR3 region is CASRFLDGKETQYF. DNA for the CDR3: TGTGCCAGCAGGTTTTTGGACGGAAAAGAGACCCAGTACTTC.